A selection of T cell receptor beta chains follows, all from one sample in a study of early T cells in non-severe SARS-CoV-2 infection. TCRdb used MiXCR to reprocess the 5' RACE reads, holding one entry per CDR3 protein. This table holds more than 65,000 distinct CDR3 sequences, around 12% found once. The starting material was whole blood, obtained at baseline. Receptors originate from an adult who was a healthcare worker with PCR-confirmed SARS-CoV-2 infection or an uninfected control (not recorded which). Both conserved end residues are part of each CDR3. A D gene is named only where the DNA matches it firmly. Clone size, where shown, is once, few, many, or a class for clones that have expanded.

j_call clone_size d_call v_call cdr3_aa cdr3_nt
TRBJ2-3 few TRBD2 TRBV29-1 CSVQELAVTDTQYF TGCAGCGTACAGGAACTAGCGGTCACAGATACGCAGTATTTT
TRBJ2-3 NA TRBD2 TRBV9 CASSVGGLAVDTQYF TGTGCCAGCAGCGTAGGGGGACTAGCGGTGGATACGCAGTATTTT
TRBJ1-1 NA NA TRBV20-1 CSAEGQTSYTEAFF TGCAGTGCTGAAGGACAAACAAGTTACACTGAAGCTTTCTTT
TRBJ2-5 NA NA TRBV6-5 CASSYLAEETQYF TGTGCCAGCAGTTACTTGGCGGAAGAGACCCAGTACTTC
TRBJ1-2 once NA TRBV7-9 CASSYRGERDYGYTF TGTGCCAGCAGCTACAGAGGGGAGAGGGACTATGGCTACACCTTC
TRBJ2-7 few NA TRBV20-1 CSALDESDSYEQYF TGCAGTGCATTGGACGAGTCGGACTCCTACGAGCAGTACTTC
TRBJ1-1 NA NA TRBV29-1 CSVEGGVRAEAFF TGCAGCGTTGAAGGGGGGGTAAGGGCTGAAGCTTTCTTT
TRBJ1-1 NA NA TRBV3-1 CASGERAGGTEAFF TGTGCCAGCGGCGAAAGGGCTGGAGGCACTGAAGCTTTCTTT
TRBJ2-3 many TRBD1 TRBV20-1 CSARQDRGSTDTQYF TGCAGTGCTAGACAAGACAGGGGAAGCACAGATACGCAGTATTTT
TRBJ1-5 few NA TRBV20-1 CSAPAPGVSNQPQHF TGCAGTGCTCCCGCCCCCGGGGTTAGCAATCAGCCCCAGCATTTT
TRBJ2-3 few NA TRBV10-3 CAIGEGTDTQYF TGTGCCATCGGCGAGGGGACAGATACGCAGTATTTT
TRBJ2-4 NA NA TRBV5-8 CASSLAGLLAKNIQYF TGTGCCAGCAGCTTGGCAGGCCTCTTAGCCAAAAACATTCAGTACTTC
TRBJ2-7 many TRBD1 TRBV7-6 CASSLEINPAGGEQYF TGTGCCAGCAGCTTAGAAATAAATCCGGCAGGGGGCGAGCAGTACTTC
TRBJ1-4 many NA TRBV12-3/TRBV12-4 CASSLSTNEKLFF TGTGCCAGCAGTTTGTCAACTAATGAAAAACTGTTTTTT
TRBJ2-3 NA TRBD1 TRBV9 CASSVRGQAGTDTQYF TGTGCCAGCAGCGTCCGGGGACAGGCGGGCACAGATACGCAGTATTTT
TRBJ2-3 NA NA TRBV20-1 CSARDMGAQGFDTQYF TGCAGTGCTAGAGATATGGGAGCCCAGGGTTTCGATACGCAGTATTTT
TRBJ2-7 few NA TRBV18 CASSDLYEQYF TGTGCCAGCTCAGATCTCTACGAGCAGTACTTC
TRBJ1-6 NA NA TRBV20-1 CSSGVDKLPLHF TGCAGTTCAGGGGTGGACAAACTACCCCTCCACTTT
TRBJ2-3 few TRBD2 TRBV7-2 CASSSQGTIRHTDTQYF TGTGCCAGCAGCTCACAAGGGACTATACGACACACAGATACGCAGTATTTT
TRBJ1-1 NA NA TRBV2 CASRGGRLNTEAFF TGTGCCAGCAGGGGGGGACGGCTAAACACTGAAGCTTTCTTT
TRBJ2-7 NA TRBD1 TRBV19 CASKDRNAYEQYF TGTGCCAGTAAGGACAGGAATGCCTACGAGCAGTACTTC
TRBJ1-1 few NA TRBV18 CASSPRGNTEAFF TGTGCCAGCTCACCGCGGGGGAACACTGAAGCTTTCTTT
TRBJ2-3 few TRBD1 TRBV12-3/TRBV12-4 CASSFIRGSTDTQYF TGTGCCAGCAGTTTTATCAGGGGGAGCACAGATACGCAGTATTTT
TRBJ2-1 NA TRBD1 TRBV5-1 CASRPSQGAWNEQFF TGCGCCAGCAGACCGTCACAGGGGGCGTGGAATGAGCAGTTCTTC
TRBJ2-3 few TRBD2 TRBV6-2/TRBV6-3 CASSQPGLAKDTQYF TGTGCCAGCAGCCAACCGGGACTAGCTAAAGATACGCAGTATTTT
TRBJ1-6 few NA TRBV7-2 CASSTPTVGSPLHF TGTGCCAGCAGCACTCCGACAGTGGGCTCACCCCTCCACTTT
TRBJ1-2 NA TRBD1 TRBV4-1 CASSPGQMNNYGYTF TGCGCCAGCAGCCCGGGACAGATGAATAACTATGGCTACACCTTC
TRBJ2-4 few NA TRBV7-2 CASSLLGTENIQYF TGTGCCAGCAGCTTACTGGGCACCGAAAACATTCAGTACTTC
TRBJ1-3 few NA TRBV19 CASSRGTEAGGNTIYF TGTGCCAGTAGTAGGGGGACCGAAGCAGGAGGAAACACCATATATTTT
TRBJ2-7 few NA TRBV11-2 CASSLRFLAYEQYF TGTGCCAGCAGCTTAAGGTTCCTAGCCTACGAGCAGTACTTC
TRBJ2-3 many NA TRBV20-1 CSATASRLSTDTQYF TGCAGTGCTACCGCCTCTAGATTGAGCACAGATACGCAGTATTTT
TRBJ2-2 NA NA TRBV6-5 CASSYSSRRNTGELFF TGTGCCAGCAGTTACTCGAGTAGGCGGAACACCGGGGAGCTGTTTTTT
TRBJ2-7 NA TRBD1 TRBV6-5 CASSYSGRGITYEQYF TGTGCCAGCAGTTACTCGGGCAGGGGGATAACCTACGAGCAGTACTTC
TRBJ2-2 few TRBD1 TRBV5-1 CASSLGLTGKIYTGELFF TGCGCCAGCAGCTTGGGGCTGACAGGGAAAATTTACACCGGGGAGCTGTTTTTT
TRBJ2-7 NA NA TRBV27 CASSLSWGANYEQYF TGTGCCAGCAGTTTATCGTGGGGCGCCAACTACGAGCAGTACTTC
TRBJ1-2 few NA TRBV28 CASSLSAREGYTF TGTGCCAGCAGTTTATCAGCCAGGGAAGGCTACACCTTC
TRBJ1-1 NA NA TRBV25-1 CASSPGTTEAFF TGTGCCAGCAGTCCGGGGACTACTGAAGCTTTCTTT
TRBJ2-7 few NA TRBV27 CASSLRWAGGYEQYF TGTGCCAGCAGTTTAAGATGGGCAGGGGGGTACGAGCAGTACTTC
TRBJ2-1 few NA TRBV18 CASSPQNARAGNEQFF TGTGCCAGCTCACCACAGAACGCCAGGGCCGGCAATGAGCAGTTCTTC
TRBJ2-4 NA TRBD1 TRBV5-5 CASSLYQGAAKNIQYF TGTGCCAGCAGCTTATACCAGGGGGCGGCCAAAAACATTCAGTACTTC
TRBJ1-1 NA NA TRBV18 CATLQADTEAFF TGTGCCACCTTACAGGCTGACACTGAAGCTTTCTTT
TRBJ1-6 NA NA TRBV27 CASSLVVREGSPLHF TGTGCCAGCAGTTTGGTCGTCAGGGAGGGTTCACCCCTCCACTTT
TRBJ2-3 few TRBD2 TRBV7-9 CASSPRSALGSGTSTDTQYF TGTGCCAGCAGCCCGCGGAGTGCCCTGGGTAGCGGGACAAGCACAGATACGCAGTATTTT
TRBJ1-1 many NA TRBV5-5 CASSFSQENTEAFF TGTGCCAGCAGCTTTAGTCAGGAGAACACTGAAGCTTTCTTT
TRBJ2-2 few NA TRBV6-5 CASRDRRTGELFF TGTGCCAGCAGGGACAGACGGACCGGGGAGCTGTTTTTT
TRBJ2-2 few NA TRBV12-3/TRBV12-4 CASTPVRTGELFF TGTGCCAGCACCCCGGTTCGGACCGGGGAGCTGTTTTTT
TRBJ2-1 few TRBD1 TRBV5-1 CASSFSHRGSYNEQFF TGCGCCAGCAGCTTCTCCCACAGGGGCTCCTACAATGAGCAGTTCTTC
TRBJ2-7 NA NA TRBV10-2 CASRGGEQYF TGCGCCAGCAGGGGTGGCGAGCAGTACTTC
TRBJ2-3 NA NA TRBV11-2 CASSLQGPGQGTQYF TGTGCCAGCAGCCTCCAGGGCCCTGGTCAAGGTACGCAGTATTTT
TRBJ2-3 NA NA TRBV7-9 CASSLVSDTQYF TGTGCCAGCAGCTTAGTGTCGGATACGCAGTATTTT
TRBJ2-1 once NA TRBV6-5 CASSYSGLARSYNEQFF TGTGCCAGCAGTTACTCTGGACTGGCTCGCTCCTACAATGAGCAGTTCTTC
TRBJ2-5 NA TRBD1 TRBV7-2 CASSPAGGGEETQYF TGTGCCAGCAGCCCGGCAGGGGGCGGCGAGGAGACCCAGTACTTC
TRBJ2-1 few NA TRBV7-2 CASSSGHIIYEQFF TGTGCCAGCAGCTCAGGGCACATCATATATGAGCAGTTCTTC
TRBJ2-7 NA NA TRBV6-2/TRBV6-3 CASSYATGYEQYF TGTGCCAGCAGTTACGCGACGGGCTACGAGCAGTACTTC
TRBJ2-7 NA TRBD1 TRBV28 CASWTGAYEQYF TGTGCCAGCTGGACAGGGGCCTACGAGCAGTACTTC
TRBJ1-2 few NA TRBV5-1 CASSFDVNYGYTF TGCGCCAGCAGCTTTGACGTTAACTATGGCTACACCTTC
TRBJ1-2 NA NA TRBV5-6 CASSPDRGGYTF TGTGCCAGCAGCCCAGACAGAGGTGGCTACACCTTC
TRBJ2-4 NA NA TRBV24-1 CATSDSRGFKSHIQYF TGTGCCACCAGTGATTCCCGGGGCTTTAAATCCCACATTCAGTACTTC
TRBJ2-6 NA NA TRBV11-2 CASSLAGVPSGANVLTF TGTGCCAGCAGCTTAGCCGGGGTACCCTCTGGGGCCAACGTCCTGACTTTC
TRBJ2-1 NA NA TRBV20-1 CSARQLSNEQFF TGCAGTGCTAGACAGTTAAGCAATGAGCAGTTCTTC